The T cell receptor (beta chain) described here comes from a study of control samples from healthy donors and cancer patients. TCRdb's copy holds only in-frame clones and misses some; the assay was immunoSEQ multiplex PCR. The table has 150,000 to 190,000 clones, 93% seen once. The sample consisted of blood. This clonotype originated in a man aged 50 to 60 in good health.

As DNA, the CDR3 is TGTGCCAGCAGGCCTAATTGGCCTGATGATACGCAGTATTTT. This translates into CASRPNWPDDTQYF. This chain uses TRBV6-5 with TRBJ2-3, with no clear D. CDR1 and CDR2 from the germline V gene are MNHEY and SVGAGI. This CDR3 is 14 amino acids long. V lost 6 bases to trimming and J lost 6 bases, with 16 bases between them.